What follows describes a single T cell receptor (beta chain). This sample is drawn from a study of shared clonotypes between healthy human individuals. Sequencing used immunoSEQ multiplex PCR; TCRdb keeps in-frame clones, though not all of them. The sample lists around 1.9 million clones, roughly 91% occurring once. CD45RO-negative, CCR7-selected cells formed the naive CD8 fraction, which excluded terminally differentiated effector memory CD45RA+ cells. V was clipped by 5 bases and J by 2 bases; unmatched bases: 13. The CDR3 extends over 18 amino acids. Germline-derived CDR1 and CDR2 are MGHRA and YSYEKL.

Sequencing input: naive CD8+ T cells from PBMCs. The clonotype was recovered from a man younger than 30 in good health. Some clones in this sample may be carry-over from other donors' samples. The chain has TRBV4-1 and TRBJ1-3, with 9 bases aligning to TRBD1. CDR3 DNA: TGCGCCAGCAGCTCACGGACAGGGGAAGTAGTGGCTGGAAACACCATATATTTT. Its translation: CASSSRTGEVVAGNTIYF.